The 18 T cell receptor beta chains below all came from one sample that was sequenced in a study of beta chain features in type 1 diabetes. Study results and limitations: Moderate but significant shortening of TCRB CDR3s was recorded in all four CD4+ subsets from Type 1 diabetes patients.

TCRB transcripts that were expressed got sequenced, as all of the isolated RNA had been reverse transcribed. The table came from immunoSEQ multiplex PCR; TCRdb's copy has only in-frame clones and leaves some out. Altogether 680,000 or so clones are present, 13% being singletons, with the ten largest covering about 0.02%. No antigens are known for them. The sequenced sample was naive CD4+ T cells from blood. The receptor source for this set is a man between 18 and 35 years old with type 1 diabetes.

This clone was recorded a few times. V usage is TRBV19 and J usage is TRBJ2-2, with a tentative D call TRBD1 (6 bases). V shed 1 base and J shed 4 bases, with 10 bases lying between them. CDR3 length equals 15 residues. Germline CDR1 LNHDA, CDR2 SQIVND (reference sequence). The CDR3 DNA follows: TGTGCCAGTAGTATAGTGGGACACCCCACCGGGGAGCTGTTTTTT. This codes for CASSIVGHPTGELFF.

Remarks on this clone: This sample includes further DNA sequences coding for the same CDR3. This chain's CDR3 is CAWSRQGGTEAFF. The CDR3 DNA is TGTGCCTGGAGCAGGCAGGGTGGAACTGAAGCTTTCTTT. The gene calls are TRBV30 and TRBJ1-1; D may be TRBD1 (5 bases). The CDR3 contains 13 residues. V lost 3 bases, J lost 5 bases, and 13 bases lay in between. CDR1 and CDR2 from the germline V gene are GTSNPN and SVGIG (reference sequence).

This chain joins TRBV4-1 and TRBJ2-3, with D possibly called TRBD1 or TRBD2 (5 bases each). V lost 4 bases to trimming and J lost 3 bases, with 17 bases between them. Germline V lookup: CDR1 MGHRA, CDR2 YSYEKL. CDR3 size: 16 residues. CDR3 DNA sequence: TGCGCCAGCAGCCTCCGAGGGACCCCGGGGACAGATACGCAGTATTTT. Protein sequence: CASSLRGTPGTDTQYF.

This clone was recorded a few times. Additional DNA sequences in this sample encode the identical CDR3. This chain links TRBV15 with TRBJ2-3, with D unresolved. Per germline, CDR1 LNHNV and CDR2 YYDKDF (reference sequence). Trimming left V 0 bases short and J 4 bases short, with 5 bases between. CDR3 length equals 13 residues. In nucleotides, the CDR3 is TGTGCCACCAGCAGAGATCCGCCAGATACGCAGTATTTT. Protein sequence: CATSRDPPDTQYF.

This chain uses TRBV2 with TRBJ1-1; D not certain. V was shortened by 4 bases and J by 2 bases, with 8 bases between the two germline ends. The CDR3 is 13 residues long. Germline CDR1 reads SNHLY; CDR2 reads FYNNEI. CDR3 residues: CASSAALNTEAFF. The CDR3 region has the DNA TGTGCCAGCAGTGCAGCACTAAACACTGAAGCTTTCTTT. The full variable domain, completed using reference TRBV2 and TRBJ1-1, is EPEVTQTPSHQVTQMGQEVILRCVPISNHLYFYWYRQILGQKVEFLVSFYNNEISEKSEIFDDQFSVERPDGSNFTLKIRSTKLEDSAMYFCASSAALNTEAFFGQGTRLTVV.

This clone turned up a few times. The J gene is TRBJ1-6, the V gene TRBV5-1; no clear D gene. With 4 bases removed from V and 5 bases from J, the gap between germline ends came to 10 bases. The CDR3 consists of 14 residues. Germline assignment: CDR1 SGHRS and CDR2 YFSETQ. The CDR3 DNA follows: TGCGCCAGCAGCACTAACACGAATAATTCACCCCTCCACTTT. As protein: CASSTNTNNSPLHF.

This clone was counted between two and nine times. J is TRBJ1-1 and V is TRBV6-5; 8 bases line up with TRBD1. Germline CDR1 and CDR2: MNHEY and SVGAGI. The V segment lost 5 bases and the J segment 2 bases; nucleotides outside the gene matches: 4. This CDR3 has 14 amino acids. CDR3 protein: CASSLGQGNTEAFF. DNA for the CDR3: TGTGCCAGCAGTCTAGGACAGGGAAACACTGAAGCTTTCTTT.

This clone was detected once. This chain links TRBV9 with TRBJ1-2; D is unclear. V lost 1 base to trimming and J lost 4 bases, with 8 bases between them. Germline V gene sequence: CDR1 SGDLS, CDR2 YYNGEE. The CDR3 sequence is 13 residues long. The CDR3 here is CASSVSGVYGYTF. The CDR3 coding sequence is TGTGCCAGCAGCGTATCCGGCGTCTATGGCTACACCTTC.

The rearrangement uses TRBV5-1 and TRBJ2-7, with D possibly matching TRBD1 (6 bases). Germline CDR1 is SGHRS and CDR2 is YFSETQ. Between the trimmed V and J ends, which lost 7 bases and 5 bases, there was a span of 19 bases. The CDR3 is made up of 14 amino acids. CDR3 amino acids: CASAWGPAADEQYF. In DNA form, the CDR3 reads TGCGCCAGCGCCTGGGGGCCGGCCGCTGACGAGCAGTACTTC.

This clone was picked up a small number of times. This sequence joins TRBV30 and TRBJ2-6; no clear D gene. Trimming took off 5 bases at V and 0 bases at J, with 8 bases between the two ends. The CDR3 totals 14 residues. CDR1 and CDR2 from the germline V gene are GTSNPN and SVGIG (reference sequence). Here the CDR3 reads CAWERGSGANVLTF. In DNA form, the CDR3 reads TGTGCCTGGGAGAGAGGCTCTGGGGCCAACGTCCTGACTTTC.

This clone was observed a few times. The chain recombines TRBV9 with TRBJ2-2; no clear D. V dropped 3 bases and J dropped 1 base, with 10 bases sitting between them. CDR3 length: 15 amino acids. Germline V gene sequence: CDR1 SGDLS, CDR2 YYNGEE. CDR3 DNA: TGTGCCAGCAGCGAGAGGTCAGTGAACACCGGGGAGCTGTTTTTT. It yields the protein CASSERSVNTGELFF.

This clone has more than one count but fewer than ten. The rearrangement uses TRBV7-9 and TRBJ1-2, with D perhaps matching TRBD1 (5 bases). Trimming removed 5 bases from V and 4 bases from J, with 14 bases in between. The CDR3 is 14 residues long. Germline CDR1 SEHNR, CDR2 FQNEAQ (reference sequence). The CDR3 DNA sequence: TGTGCCAGCAGCCAGGGCGGGGAGATCTATGGCTACACCTTC. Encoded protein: CASSQGGEIYGYTF.

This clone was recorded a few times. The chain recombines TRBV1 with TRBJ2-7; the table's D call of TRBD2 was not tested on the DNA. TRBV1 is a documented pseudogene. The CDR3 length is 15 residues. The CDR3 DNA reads TGCACCAGCAGCCAAGATGGGGAGGGTAGGTACGAGCAGTACTTC. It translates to CTSSQDGEGRYEQYF.

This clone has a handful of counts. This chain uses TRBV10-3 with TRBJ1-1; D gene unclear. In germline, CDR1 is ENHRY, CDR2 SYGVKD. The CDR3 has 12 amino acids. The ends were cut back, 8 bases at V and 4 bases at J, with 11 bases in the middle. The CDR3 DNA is TGTGCCATCCAGGCGGAGGGCACTGAAGCTTTCTTT. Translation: CAIQAEGTEAFF.

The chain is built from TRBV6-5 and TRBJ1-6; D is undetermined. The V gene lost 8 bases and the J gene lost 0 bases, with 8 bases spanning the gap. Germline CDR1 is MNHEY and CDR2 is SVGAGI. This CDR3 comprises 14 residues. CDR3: CASRTSSYNSPLHF. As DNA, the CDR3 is TGTGCCAGCCGAACGAGCTCCTATAATTCACCCCTCCACTTT.

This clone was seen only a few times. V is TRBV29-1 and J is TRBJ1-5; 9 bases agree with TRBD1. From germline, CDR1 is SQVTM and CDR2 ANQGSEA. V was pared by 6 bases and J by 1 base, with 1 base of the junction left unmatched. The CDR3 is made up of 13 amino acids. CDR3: CSVGTGSNQPQHF. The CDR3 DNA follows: TGCAGCGTGGGGACAGGGAGCAATCAGCCCCAGCATTTT.

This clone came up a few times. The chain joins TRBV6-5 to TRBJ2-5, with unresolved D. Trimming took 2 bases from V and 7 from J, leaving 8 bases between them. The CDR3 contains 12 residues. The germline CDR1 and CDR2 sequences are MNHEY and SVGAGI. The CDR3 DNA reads TGTGCCAGCAGTTACCCATCGGGGACCCAGTACTTC. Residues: CASSYPSGTQYF.

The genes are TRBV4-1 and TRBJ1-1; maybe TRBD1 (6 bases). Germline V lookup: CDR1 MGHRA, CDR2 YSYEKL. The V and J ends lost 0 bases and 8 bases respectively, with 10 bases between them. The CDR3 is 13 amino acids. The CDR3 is CASSQDRTVEAFF. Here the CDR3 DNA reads TGCGCCAGCAGCCAAGACCGGACAGTAGAAGCTTTCTTT.